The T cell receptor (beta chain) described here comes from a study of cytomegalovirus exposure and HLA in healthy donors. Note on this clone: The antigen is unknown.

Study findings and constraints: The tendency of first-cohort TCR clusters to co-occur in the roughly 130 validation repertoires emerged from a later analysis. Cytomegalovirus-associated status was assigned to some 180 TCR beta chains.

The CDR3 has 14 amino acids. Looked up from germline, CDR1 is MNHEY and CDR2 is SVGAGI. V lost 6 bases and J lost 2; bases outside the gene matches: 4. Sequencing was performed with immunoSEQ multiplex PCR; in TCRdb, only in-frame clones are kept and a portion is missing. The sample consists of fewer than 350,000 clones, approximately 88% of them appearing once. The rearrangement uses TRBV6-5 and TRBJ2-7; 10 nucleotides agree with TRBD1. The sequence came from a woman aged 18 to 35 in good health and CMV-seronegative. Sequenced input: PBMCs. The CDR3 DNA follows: TGTGCCAGCAGGGGCGGGACAGGGGCCTACGAGCAGTACTTC. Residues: CASRGGTGAYEQYF.